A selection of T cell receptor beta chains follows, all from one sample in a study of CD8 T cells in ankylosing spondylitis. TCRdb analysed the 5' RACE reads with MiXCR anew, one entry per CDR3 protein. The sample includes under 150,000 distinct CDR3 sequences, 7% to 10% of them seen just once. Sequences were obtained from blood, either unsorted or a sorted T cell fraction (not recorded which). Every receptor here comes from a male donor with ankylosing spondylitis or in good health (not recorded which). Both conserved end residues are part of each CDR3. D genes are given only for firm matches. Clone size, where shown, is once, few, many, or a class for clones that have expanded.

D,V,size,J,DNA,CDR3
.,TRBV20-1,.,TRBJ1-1,TGCAGTGCTAGAGACCCCCCAATAATATCTGAAGCTTTCTTT,CSARDPPIISEAFF
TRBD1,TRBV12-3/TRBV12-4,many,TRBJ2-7,TGTGCCAGCAGTTTCGGGACAGGGAATGACGAGCAGTACTTC,CASSFGTGNDEQYF
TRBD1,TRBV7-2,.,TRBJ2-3,TGTGCCAGCAGCCAAAACAGGGGGCTGAGACTCACAGATACGCAGTATTTT,CASSQNRGLRLTDTQYF
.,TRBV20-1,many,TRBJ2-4,TGCAGTGCCCTAGAGAGGATGAGTTGGGCCAAAAACATTCAGTACTTC,CSALERMSWAKNIQYF
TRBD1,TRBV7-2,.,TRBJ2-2,TGTGCCAGCAGCCTCTCAGGGGGATGGAACACCGGGGAGCTGTTTTTT,CASSLSGGWNTGELFF
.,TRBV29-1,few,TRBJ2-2,TGCAGCGTTGCGACTGGTAACACCGGGGAGCTGTTTTTT,CSVATGNTGELFF
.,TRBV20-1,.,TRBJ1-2,TGCAGTGCTAGAGATACAGGAAACTATGGCTACACCTTC,CSARDTGNYGYTF
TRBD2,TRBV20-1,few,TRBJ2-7,TGCAGTGCTCAACGGGAGGGGTACGAGCAGTACTTC,CSAQREGYEQYF
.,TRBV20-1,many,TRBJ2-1,TGCAGCTCCTTCGGCCCCTCCTACAATGAGCAGTTCTTC,CSSFGPSYNEQFF
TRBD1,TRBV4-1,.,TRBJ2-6,TGCGCCAGCAGCCTATGGACAGGGGTCCGCTCTGGGGCCAACGTCCTGACTTTC,CASSLWTGVRSGANVLTF
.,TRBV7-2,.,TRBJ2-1,TGTGCCAGCAGCACACAGACGAGCTCCTACAATGAGCAGTTCTTC,CASSTQTSSYNEQFF